This paragraph covers one T cell receptor (beta chain) sequence. Its cognate antigen is unknown. The data stem from a study of graft-versus-host responses after intestinal transplantation. Study-wide background: Each of the recipients got a multivisceral, liver-intestinal, or isolated intestinal transplant.

From germline, CDR1 is SGHKS and CDR2 YYEKEE (reference sequence). Trimming cost V 2 bases and J 7 bases, with 13 bases left between them. There are 14 residues in the CDR3. Profiling relied on immunoSEQ multiplex PCR, and the TCRdb table lists in-frame clones only, not all of them. This table has around 100,000 clones, 75% to 95% appearing once. This receptor was identified in a human donor who was the organ donor for an intestinal transplant. The chain uses TRBV5-5 and TRBJ2-1, with D perhaps TRBD2 (5 bases). The material sequenced was unstimulated CD4+ T cells sorted from spleen or lymph node cells, taken before transplant. DNA for the CDR3: TGTGCCAGCAGCTTCCCCAGCGGAACGAATGAGCAGTTCTTC. This gives the protein CASSFPSGTNEQFF.